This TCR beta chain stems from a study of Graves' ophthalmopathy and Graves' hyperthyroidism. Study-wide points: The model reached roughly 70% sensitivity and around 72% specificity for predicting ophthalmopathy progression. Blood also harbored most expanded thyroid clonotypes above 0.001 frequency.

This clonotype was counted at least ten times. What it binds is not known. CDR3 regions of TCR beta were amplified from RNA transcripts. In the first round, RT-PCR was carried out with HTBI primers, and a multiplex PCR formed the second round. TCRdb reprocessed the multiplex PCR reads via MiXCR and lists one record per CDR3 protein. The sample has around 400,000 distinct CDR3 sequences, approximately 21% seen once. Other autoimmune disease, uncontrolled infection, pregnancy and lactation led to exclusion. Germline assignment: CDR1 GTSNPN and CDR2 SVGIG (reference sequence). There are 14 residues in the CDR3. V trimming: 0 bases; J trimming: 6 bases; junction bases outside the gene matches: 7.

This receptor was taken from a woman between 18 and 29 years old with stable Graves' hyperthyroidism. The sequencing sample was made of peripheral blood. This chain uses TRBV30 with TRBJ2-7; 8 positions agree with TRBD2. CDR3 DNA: TGTGCCTGGAGTGTGGGACTAGTTGGCTCCGAGCAGTACTTC. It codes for CAWSVGLVGSEQYF.